This T cell receptor (beta chain) was obtained from a study of regulatory T cells in long-lasting Graves disease. As for the study in general: Persistence in Graves' disease required over 5 years of antithyroid drugs plus positive TSH receptor antibodies. Study outcomes and limitations: Relative to new patients (under 1,000), persistent patients exhibited greater sharing of public clonotypes (about 2,700).

The CDR3 sequence is 14 residues long. CDR1 and CDR2 (germline): MNHNS, SASEGT. This clonotype was counted only a few times. The antigen is unknown. A junction end diverges from the germline sequence, so it may reflect a read error. Time point meaning: persistent/refractory GD, antithyroid drugs over 5 years with positive TRAb. The authors made the TCR library using RNA they extracted from PBMCs. The authors drew patients from an endocrinology department in Xi'an, China. Researchers made TCR beta libraries by using iRepertoire HTBI primers and running Arm-PCR on CDR3 regions. One entry per CDR3 protein, called by TCRdb with MiXCR from the multiplex PCR reads. The sample holds about 470,000 distinct CDR3 sequences; less than 25% are singletons and the top ten take 7.8%.

The sample was peripheral blood mononuclear cells (PBMCs), taken when the disease was refractory, from a patient treated with antithyroid drugs. The V and J genes are TRBV6-1 and TRBJ2-7; D remains ambiguous. This receptor was identified in a female donor with Graves disease. CDR3 sequence: CASSTANDPYGQYF. The CDR3 coding sequence is TGTGCCAGCAGTACTGCCAATGATCCGTACGGGCAGTACTTC.